A selection of T cell receptor beta chains follows, all from one sample in a study of OX40 agonist ivuxolimab in advanced cancers. Sequencing was performed with immunoSEQ multiplex PCR; in TCRdb, only in-frame clones are kept and a portion is missing. The table has tens of thousands of clones, approximately 86% seen once. The material was CD4+ or CD8+ T cells sorted from blood, obtained in a trial of the OX40 agonist ivuxolimab. These receptors were collected from an adult with an advanced solid tumor such as melanoma, head and neck, liver or kidney cancer. Both conserved end residues are trimmed from each CDR3. Fields, in order: CDR3 protein, V gene, CDR3 length.

ASSSRDSFYNEQF TRBV19 13
ASSLSREGRNEQF TRBV28 13
ASSQDSSYEQY TRBV13 11
ASSAYPGGREINEQF TRBV6-1 15
ASSEGAPATEAF TRBV9 12
ASSSSRTGAPYEQY TRBV5-4 14
ASSLTGGSSYEQY TRBV27 13
ASSLKPGLSNQPQH TRBV2 14
ASSKYTGEAF TRBV6-1 10
ASSLTTGSNEQF TRBV7-9 12
ASSGRLAGYYNEQF TRBV9 14
ASSPLDTDTQY TRBV5-4 11
ASSELSGNEQF TRBV25-1 11
AISESIGRAENIQY TRBV10-3 14
ASSQEVSGSYNEQF TRBV4-3 14
ATTPRAAPKERTEAF TRBV28 15
ASSGGNTGELF TRBV9 11
ASSSPWGRTDTQY TRBV27 13
ASSLLGSYNEQF TRBV5-1 12
AWGTGRSSGNTIY TRBV30 13
ASSQEGGGGRKLKQY TRBV14 15
ASSNPVRSPQH TRBV23-1 11
ASSVRPGENYGYT TRBV9 13
ASSPWTAPQETQY TRBV9 13
ASSLWTATTNEKLF TRBV7-9 14
ASSPPRTGNDIQY TRBV5-1 13
ASSSSGKEQF TRBV7-8 10
ASSVDSGLYGYT TRBV19 12
ASSLGGLGQGTF TRBV6-5 12
ASSQMDSIRDTQY TRBV4-3 13
SVGGIAGAFYYEQY TRBV29-1 14
ASSSDRANTEAF TRBV6-1 12
AWSPGQLYGPTNEKLF TRBV30 16
SVGRGASTEAF TRBV29-1 11
ASSLGNYEQY TRBV11-2 10
ASSQDSGYNYGYT TRBV4-1 13
ASTSGGEKLF TRBV27 10
ASSIKPGTGATGELF TRBV5-1 15
ASSLQENYGYT TRBV7-9 11
ASSQEQGDFDEQY TRBV4-2 13
SASFQGGGF TRBV20-1 9
ASSEISSYEQY TRBV25-1 11
ASSFPGQGKDEQY TRBV13 13
AWSVPNSGANVLT TRBV30 13
AWNSGRAETQY TRBV30 11
ASSLRDRSSYEQY TRBV5-8 13
ASSSDSGRGYNEQF TRBV13 14
ASSEASGEQY TRBV7-9 10
ATGPGSRENIQY TRBV15 12
ASSQEGTYSSYNEQF TRBV4-3 15
ASMDTSGRPENNEQF TRBV7-8 15
ASRGPTTPDEAF TRBV6-1 12
ASSFGAATEAF TRBV27 11